This TCR beta chain was observed in a study of blood T cell repertoires in COVID-19. Study as a whole: The origin of the acute and convalescent COVID-19 samples was the United States, Italy and Spain.

In this sample, this clone turned up once. The length of the CDR3 is 16 residues. The germline gives CDR1 SGHDT, CDR2 YYEEEE. The V gene end was trimmed by 2 bases and the J gene end by 5 bases; junction bases not matched to a gene: 7. Profiled with immunoSEQ multiplex PCR; TCRdb holds only in-frame clones, not every one. The sample lists a few hundred thousand clones; approximately 90% were seen once. Ages ranged from roughly 18 to 100 years, with residence in about 24 US areas. Participants were placed into cohorts based on the clinical history they reported. This sequence originates from a woman in her fifties or sixties in a cohort exposed to, infected with or recovered from COVID-19 (not recorded which). Sequencing was carried out using PBMCs or T cells enriched from blood (not recorded which). This sequence joins TRBV5-6 and TRBJ2-5; 12 bases are a match to TRBD1. DNA for the CDR3: TGTGCCAGCAGCTTTATTGGGGACAGGGGGCTCGAGACCCAGTACTTC. This codes for CASSFIGDRGLETQYF.